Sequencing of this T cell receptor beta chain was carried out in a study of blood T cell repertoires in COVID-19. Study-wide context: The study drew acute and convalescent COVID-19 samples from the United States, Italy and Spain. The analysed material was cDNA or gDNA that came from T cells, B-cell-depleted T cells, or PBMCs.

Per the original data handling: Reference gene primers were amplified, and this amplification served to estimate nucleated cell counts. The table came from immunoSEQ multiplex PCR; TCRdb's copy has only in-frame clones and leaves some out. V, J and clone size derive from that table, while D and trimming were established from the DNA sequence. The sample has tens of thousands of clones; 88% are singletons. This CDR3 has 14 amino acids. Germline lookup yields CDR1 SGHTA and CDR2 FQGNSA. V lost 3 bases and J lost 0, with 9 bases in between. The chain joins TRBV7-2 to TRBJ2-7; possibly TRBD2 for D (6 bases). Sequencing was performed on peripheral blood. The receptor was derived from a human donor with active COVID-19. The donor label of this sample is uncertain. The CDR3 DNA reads TGTGCCAGCAGCTTTGGCGGGAACTCCTACGAGCAGTACTTC. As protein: CASSFGGNSYEQYF.